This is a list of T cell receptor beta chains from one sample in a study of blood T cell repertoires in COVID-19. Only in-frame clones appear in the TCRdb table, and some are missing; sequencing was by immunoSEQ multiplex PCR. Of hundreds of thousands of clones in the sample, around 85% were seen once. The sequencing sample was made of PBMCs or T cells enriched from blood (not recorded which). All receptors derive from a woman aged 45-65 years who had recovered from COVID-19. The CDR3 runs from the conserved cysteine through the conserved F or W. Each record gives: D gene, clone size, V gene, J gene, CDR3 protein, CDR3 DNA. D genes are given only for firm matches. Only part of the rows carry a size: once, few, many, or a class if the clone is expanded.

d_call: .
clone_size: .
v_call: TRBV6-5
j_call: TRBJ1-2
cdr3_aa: CASSNRQNYGYTF
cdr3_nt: TGTGCCAGCAGCAACAGACAGAACTATGGCTACACCTTC

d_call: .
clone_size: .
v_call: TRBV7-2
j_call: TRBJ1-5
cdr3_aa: CASSLGYSGVQPQHF
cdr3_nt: TGTGCCAGCAGCTTAGGATATTCAGGGGTTCAGCCCCAGCATTTT

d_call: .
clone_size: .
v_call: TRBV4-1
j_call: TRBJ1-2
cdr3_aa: CASSQGPGLSWGYTF
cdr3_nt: TGCGCCAGCAGCCAGGGCCCGGGACTCTCCTGGGGCTACACCTTC

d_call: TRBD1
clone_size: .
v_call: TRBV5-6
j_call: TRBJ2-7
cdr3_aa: CASSNAGTGKMYEQYF
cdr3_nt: TGTGCCAGCAGCAACGCGGGGACAGGCAAAATGTACGAGCAGTACTTC

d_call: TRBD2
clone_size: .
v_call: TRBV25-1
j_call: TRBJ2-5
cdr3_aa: CASSPLTGAGETQYF
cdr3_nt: TGTGCCAGCAGTCCTCTGACGGGAGCGGGGGAGACCCAGTACTTC

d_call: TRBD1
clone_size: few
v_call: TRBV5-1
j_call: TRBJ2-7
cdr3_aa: CASSLEGTVSYEQYF
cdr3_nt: TGCGCCAGCAGCTTGGAGGGGACAGTCTCCTACGAGCAGTACTTC

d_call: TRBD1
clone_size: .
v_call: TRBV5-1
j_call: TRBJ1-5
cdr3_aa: CASSLTGDDNQPQHF
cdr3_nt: TGCGCCAGCAGCTTGACAGGGGATGACAATCAGCCCCAGCATTTT

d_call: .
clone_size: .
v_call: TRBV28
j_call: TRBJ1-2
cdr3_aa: CASSEGDYGYTF
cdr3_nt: TGTGCCAGCTCCGAGGGGGACTATGGCTACACCTTC

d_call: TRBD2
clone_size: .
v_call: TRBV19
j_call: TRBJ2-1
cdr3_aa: CASSPISAGAGVGNEQFF
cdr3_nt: TGTGCCAGTAGTCCAATATCCGCGGGAGCGGGGGTCGGTAATGAGCAGTTCTTC

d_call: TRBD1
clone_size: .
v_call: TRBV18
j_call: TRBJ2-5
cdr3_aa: CASSPTGGHDGAQYF
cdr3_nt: TGTGCCAGCTCGCCTACAGGGGGTCATGATGGGGCCCAGTACTTC

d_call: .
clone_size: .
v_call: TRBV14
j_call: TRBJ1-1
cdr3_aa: CASSQGRRDTEAFF
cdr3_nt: TGTGCCAGCAGCCAAGGGAGGCGGGACACTGAAGCTTTCTTT

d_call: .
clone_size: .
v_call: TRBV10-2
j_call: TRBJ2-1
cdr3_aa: CASSRPDWIERLDEQFF
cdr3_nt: TGCGCCAGCAGTCGGCCGGATTGGATAGAGCGGTTGGATGAGCAGTTCTTC

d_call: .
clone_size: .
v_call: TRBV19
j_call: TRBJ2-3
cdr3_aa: CASSMSPGSHLYTDTQYF
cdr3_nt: TGTGCCAGTAGTATGTCCCCGGGATCTCACCTTTACACAGATACGCAGTATTTT

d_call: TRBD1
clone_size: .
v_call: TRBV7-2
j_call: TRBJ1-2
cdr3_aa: CASSLPVTGNYGYTF
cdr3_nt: TGTGCCAGCAGCTTACCCGTGACAGGGAACTATGGCTACACCTTC

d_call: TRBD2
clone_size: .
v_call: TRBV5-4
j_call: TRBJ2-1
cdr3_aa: CASSAGLAGHSYNEQFF
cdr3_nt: TGTGCCAGCAGCGCGGGACTAGCGGGCCACTCCTACAATGAGCAGTTCTTC

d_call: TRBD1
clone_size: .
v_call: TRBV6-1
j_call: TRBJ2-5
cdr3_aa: CASSAGPGGAVETQYF
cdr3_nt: TGTGCCAGCAGTGCCGGCCCAGGGGGCGCGGTGGAGACCCAGTACTTC

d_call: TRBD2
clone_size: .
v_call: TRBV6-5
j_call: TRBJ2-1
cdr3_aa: CAINSGWAYNEQFF
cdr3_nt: TGTGCCATAAATAGCGGGTGGGCCTACAATGAGCAGTTCTTC

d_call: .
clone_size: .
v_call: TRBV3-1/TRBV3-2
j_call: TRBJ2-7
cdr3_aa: CASSQRGGHEQYF
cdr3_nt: TGTGCCAGCAGCCAAAGGGGGGGGCACGAGCAGTACTTC

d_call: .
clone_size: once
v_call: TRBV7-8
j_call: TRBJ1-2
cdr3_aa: CASSLGGRGRTF
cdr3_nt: TGTGCCAGCAGCTTAGGTGGCCGCGGTAGGACCTTC

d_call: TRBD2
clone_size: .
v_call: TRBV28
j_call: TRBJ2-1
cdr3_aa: CASSLITSGRNEQFF
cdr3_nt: TGTGCCAGCAGTTTAATCACTAGCGGGAGGAATGAGCAGTTCTTC

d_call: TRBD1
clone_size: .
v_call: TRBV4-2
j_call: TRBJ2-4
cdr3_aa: CASSRPGTGAAEKNIQYF
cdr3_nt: TGTGCCAGCAGCCGTCCCGGGACAGGGGCGGCGGAAAAAAACATTCAGTACTTC

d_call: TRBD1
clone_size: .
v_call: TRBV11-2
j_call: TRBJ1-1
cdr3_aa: CASSWDRTGKGGAFF
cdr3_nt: TGTGCCAGCAGCTGGGACCGGACAGGGAAGGGGGGAGCTTTCTTT

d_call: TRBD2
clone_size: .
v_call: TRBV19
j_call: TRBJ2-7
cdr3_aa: CASSTRTSGLTYEQYF
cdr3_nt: TGTGCCAGTAGTACTCGGACTAGCGGGCTAACCTACGAGCAGTACTTC

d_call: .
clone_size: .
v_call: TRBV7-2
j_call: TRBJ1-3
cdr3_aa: CASSLRAGNTIYF
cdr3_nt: TGTGCCAGCAGCTTAAGAGCTGGAAACACCATATATTTT

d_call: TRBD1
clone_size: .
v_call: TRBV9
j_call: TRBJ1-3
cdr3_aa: CASSDRGLLGNTIYF
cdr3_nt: TGTGCCAGCAGCGACAGGGGGCTCCTAGGAAACACCATATATTTT

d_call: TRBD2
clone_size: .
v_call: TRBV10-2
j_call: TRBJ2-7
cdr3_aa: CASRELARSSYEQYF
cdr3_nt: TGCGCCAGCAGGGAACTAGCGAGGAGCTCCTACGAGCAGTACTTC

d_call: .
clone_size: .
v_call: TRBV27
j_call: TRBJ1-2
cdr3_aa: CASSLGAAYGYTF
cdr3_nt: TGTGCCAGCAGTTTGGGAGCCGCCTATGGCTACACCTTC

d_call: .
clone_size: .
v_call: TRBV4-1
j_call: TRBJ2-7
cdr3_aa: CASSQVSQGLPYEQYF
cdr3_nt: TGCGCCAGCAGCCAAGTATCTCAGGGCCTGCCCTACGAGCAGTACTTC

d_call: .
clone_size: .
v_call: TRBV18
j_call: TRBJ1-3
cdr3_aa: CASSSTGLIFGNTIYF
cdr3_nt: TGTGCCAGCTCATCCACAGGGCTCATATTTGGAAACACCATATATTTT

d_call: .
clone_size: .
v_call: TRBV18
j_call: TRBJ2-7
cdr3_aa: CASSPVEGSEQYF
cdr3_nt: TGTGCCAGCTCACCCGTCGAGGGAAGCGAGCAGTACTTC

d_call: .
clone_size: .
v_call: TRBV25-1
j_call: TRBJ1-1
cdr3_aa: CASSEYSGEGTEAFF
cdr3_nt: TGTGCCAGCAGTGAATATTCGGGAGAGGGCACTGAAGCTTTCTTT

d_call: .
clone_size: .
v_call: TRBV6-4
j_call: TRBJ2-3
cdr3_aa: CASSEGTSTDTQYF
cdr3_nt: TGTGCCAGCAGTGAGGGGACTAGCACAGATACGCAGTATTTT

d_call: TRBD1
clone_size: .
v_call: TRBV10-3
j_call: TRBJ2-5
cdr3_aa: CAISPSPGQGEETQYF
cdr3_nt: TGTGCCATCAGTCCTTCCCCGGGACAGGGCGAAGAGACCCAGTACTTC

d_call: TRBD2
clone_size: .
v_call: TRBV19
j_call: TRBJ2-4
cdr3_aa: CASSERGAGVKNIQYF
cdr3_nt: TGTGCCAGTAGTGAGCGGGGTGCGGGGGTAAAAAACATTCAGTACTTC

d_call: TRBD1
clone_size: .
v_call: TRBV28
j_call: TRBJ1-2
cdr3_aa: CASRIDRVYGYTF
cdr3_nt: TGTGCCAGTAGGATCGACAGGGTCTATGGCTACACCTTC

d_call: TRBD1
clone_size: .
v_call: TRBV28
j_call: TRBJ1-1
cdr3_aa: CASTRQGPEAFF
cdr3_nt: TGTGCCAGCACCCGACAGGGCCCTGAAGCTTTCTTT

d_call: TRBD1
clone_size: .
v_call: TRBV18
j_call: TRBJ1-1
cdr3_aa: CASSPSTGMNTEAFF
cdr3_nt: TGTGCCAGCTCACCGTCGACAGGGATGAACACTGAAGCTTTCTTT

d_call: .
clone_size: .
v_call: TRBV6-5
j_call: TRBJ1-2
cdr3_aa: CASADSANFGYTF
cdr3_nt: TGTGCCAGCGCTGATAGCGCTAATTTTGGCTACACCTTC

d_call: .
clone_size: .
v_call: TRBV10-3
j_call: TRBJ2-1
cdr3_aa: CAISESSENEQFF
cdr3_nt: TGTGCCATCAGTGAGTCTAGCGAGAATGAGCAGTTCTTC

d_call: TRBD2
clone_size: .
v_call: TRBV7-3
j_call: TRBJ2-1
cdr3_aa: CASSSSGTSGYNEQFF
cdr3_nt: TGTGCCAGCAGCTCCTCCGGGACTAGCGGGTACAATGAGCAGTTCTTC

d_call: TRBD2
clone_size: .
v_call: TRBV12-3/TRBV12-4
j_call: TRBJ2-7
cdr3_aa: CASSLTSGSEQYF
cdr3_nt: TGTGCCAGCAGTTTGACTAGCGGGAGCGAGCAGTACTTC

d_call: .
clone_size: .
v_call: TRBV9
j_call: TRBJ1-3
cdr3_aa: CASSVRSSGNTIYF
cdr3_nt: TGTGCCAGCAGCGTAAGGAGCTCTGGAAACACCATATATTTT

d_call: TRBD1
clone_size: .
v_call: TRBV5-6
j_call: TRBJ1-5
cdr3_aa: CASSFGTGGNQPQHF
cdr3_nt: TGTGCCAGCAGCTTCGGGACAGGGGGGAATCAGCCCCAGCATTTT

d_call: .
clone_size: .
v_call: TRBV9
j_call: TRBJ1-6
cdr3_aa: CASSVSTDWTSPLHF
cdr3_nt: TGTGCCAGCAGCGTTTCGACAGATTGGACTTCACCCCTCCACTTT

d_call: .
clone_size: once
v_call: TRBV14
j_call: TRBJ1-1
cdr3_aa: CASTPGGWATEAFF
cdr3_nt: TGTGCCAGCACCCCGGGGGGGTGGGCCACTGAAGCTTTCTTT

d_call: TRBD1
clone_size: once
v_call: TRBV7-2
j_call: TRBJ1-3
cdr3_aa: CASRNSGTVSGNTIYF
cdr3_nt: TGTGCCAGCAGGAACAGTGGGACAGTCTCTGGAAACACCATATATTTT

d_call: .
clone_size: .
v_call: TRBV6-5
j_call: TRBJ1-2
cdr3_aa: CAIKRQAYGYTF
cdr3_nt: TGTGCCATCAAGAGACAGGCCTATGGCTACACCTTC

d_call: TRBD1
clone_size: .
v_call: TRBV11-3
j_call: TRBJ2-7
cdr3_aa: CASSPRTGGGEQYF
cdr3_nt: TGTGCCAGCAGCCCCCGGACAGGGGGTGGCGAGCAGTACTTC

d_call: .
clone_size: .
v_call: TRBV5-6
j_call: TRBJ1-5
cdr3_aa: CASSLGDLNQPQHF
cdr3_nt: TGTGCCAGCAGCTTGGGGGACTTAAATCAGCCCCAGCATTTT

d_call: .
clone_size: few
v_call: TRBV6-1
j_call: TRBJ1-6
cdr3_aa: CASSETANSPLHF
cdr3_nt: TGTGCCAGCAGTGAAACCGCGAATTCACCCCTCCACTTT

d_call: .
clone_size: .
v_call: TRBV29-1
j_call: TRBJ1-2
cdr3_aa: CSVESGRGVYGYTF
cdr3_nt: TGCAGCGTTGAAAGTGGACGGGGGGTCTATGGCTACACCTTC

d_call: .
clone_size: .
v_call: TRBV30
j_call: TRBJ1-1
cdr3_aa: CVLGGHPNTEAFF
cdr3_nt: TGTGTCTTAGGTGGGCACCCGAACACTGAAGCCTTCTTT

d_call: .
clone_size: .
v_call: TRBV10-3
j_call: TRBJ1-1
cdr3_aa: CAISGAAVTEAFF
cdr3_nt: TGTGCCATCAGTGGCGCGGCAGTCACTGAAGCTTTCTTT

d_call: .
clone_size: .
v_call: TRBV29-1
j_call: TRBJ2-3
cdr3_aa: CSVQSGSTDTQYF
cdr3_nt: TGCAGCGTTCAAAGCGGGAGCACAGATACGCAGTATTTT

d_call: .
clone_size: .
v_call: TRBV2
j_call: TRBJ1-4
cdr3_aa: CASSARTANEKLFF
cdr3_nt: TGTGCCAGCAGTGCTAGGACAGCTAATGAAAAACTGTTTTTT

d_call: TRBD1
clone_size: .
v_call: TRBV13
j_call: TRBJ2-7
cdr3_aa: CASSAGQGLYEQYF
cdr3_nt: TGTGCCAGCAGCGCGGGACAGGGGCTCTACGAGCAGTACTTC

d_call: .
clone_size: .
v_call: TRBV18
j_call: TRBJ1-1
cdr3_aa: CASSLDPGTGRVAFF
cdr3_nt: TGTGCCAGCTCACTTGATCCCGGGACTGGCCGTGTCGCTTTCTTT

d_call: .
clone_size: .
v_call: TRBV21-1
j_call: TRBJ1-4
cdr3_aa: CASSPKPKWSEKLFF
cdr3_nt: TGTGCCAGCAGCCCTAAGCCAAAATGGAGTGAAAAACTGTTTTTT

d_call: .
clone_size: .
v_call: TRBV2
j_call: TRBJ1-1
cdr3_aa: CASSPRRGDTEAFF
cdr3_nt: TGTGCCAGCAGTCCGAGGCGGGGGGACACTGAAGCTTTCTTT

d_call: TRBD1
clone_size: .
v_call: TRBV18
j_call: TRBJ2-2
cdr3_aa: CASSPSYPGQGIGELFF
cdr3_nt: TGTGCCAGCTCACCATCGTATCCGGGACAGGGTATCGGGGAGCTGTTTTTT